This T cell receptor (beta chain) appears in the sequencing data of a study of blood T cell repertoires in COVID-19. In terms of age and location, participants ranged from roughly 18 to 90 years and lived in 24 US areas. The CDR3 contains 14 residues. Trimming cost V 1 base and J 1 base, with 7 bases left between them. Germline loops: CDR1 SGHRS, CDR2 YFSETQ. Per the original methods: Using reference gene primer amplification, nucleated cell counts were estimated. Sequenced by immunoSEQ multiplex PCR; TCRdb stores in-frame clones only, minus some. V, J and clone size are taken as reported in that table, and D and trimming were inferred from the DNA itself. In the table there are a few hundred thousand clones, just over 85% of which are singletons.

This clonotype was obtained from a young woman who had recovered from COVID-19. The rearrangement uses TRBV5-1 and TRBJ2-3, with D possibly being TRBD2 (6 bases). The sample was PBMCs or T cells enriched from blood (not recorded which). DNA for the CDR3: TGCGCCAGCAGCTTGTCTAGCGGCACAGATACGCAGTATTTT. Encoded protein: CASSLSSGTDTQYF.